Described below is a single T cell receptor beta chain sequence and its context. Its antigen remains unidentified. The input lacks base qualities; no much larger clone sits a single base away. This record belongs to a study of graft-versus-host responses after intestinal transplantation (dated by TCRdb to the early 2020s). With regard to the full study: Multivisceral, liver-intestinal, or isolated intestinal transplants were received by the recipients. Every recipient was given anti-thymocyte globulin induction, then maintenance tacrolimus and steroids for approximately 3 years. Bulk TCR-beta CDR3 sequencing was used to track graft-versus-host and host-versus-graft alloreactive T cell clones in the graft, circulation and bone marrow after intestinal transplantation. Alloreactive clones were identified by sequencing pre-transplant mixed lymphocyte reaction products and comparing them with unstimulated pre-transplant donor and recipient T cells. A cohort of about 26 intestinal transplant recipients, including one retransplant, was enrolled, and a few patients lacking pretransplant specimens were excluded. Donor T cell macrochimerism was defined as a peak of at least 4% donor T cells among recipient peripheral blood mononuclear cells. Rather than going through the commercial service, samples from a few later patients were sequenced in-house on an Illumina MiSeq and processed with MiXCR.

The study at large found these results: High GvH to HvG T cell clonal ratios were observed in the allografts of patients with donor T cell macrochimerism. The relatively low number and heterogeneity of intestinal transplant patients limited the conclusions. Peak levels of circulating GvH clones were associated with declines in HvG clones early after transplant. GvH clones were detected in recipient bone marrow, and some appeared earlier in ileal mucosa or blood, consistent with an intestinal mucosal origin.

In the first month after transplant, blood samples were collected up to 4 times, and after that at least monthly when available. Trimming accounts for 0 bases at V and 6 bases at J, while the number of junction bases matched to no gene is 12. Its CDR3 holds 17 amino acids, cysteine through phenylalanine. The only DNA kept is the CDR3, 51 bases in frame from the first base. The germline V gene gives CDR1 as LGHNA and CDR2 as YNFKEQ. Receptor libraries were prepared by the immunoSEQ multiplex PCR assay. For most patients, genomic DNA was subjected to high-throughput TCR-beta CDR3 sequencing by Adaptive Biotechnologies. In the source study's methods: Adaptive's ImmunoSEQ software supplied the TCR sequencing data for around 19 patients, while MiXCR and VDJtools were used to process three other patients. CDR3 nucleotide sequences shared between donor and recipient were removed because their origin could not be assigned. At least 2-fold expansion over unstimulated cells and a minimum CFSE-low frequency of 0.002% (template counts) or 0.001% (read counts) were required for clones to be classified as alloreactive. Mappable clones were those detected in sequenced pre-transplant spleen, lymph node, or MLR CFSE-low populations of the donor or recipient. Cumulative frequency of alloreactive clones was calculated as a percentage of all sequences weighted by copy number. TCRdb retrieved this table from immuneACCESS and kept in-frame rearrangements only. Not all clones are present; in checked studies, unresolved V genes account for under half, and no reason is known for the remainder. From that table come the V and J calls and clone size; the DNA was used to work out D and trimming. This sample lists approximately 74,000 clones; approximately 92% were detected once. Clones ranked in the top ten supply roughly 0.66% of the sample.

Recombination linked TRBV4-2 to TRBJ2-3; 7 central bases correspond to TRBD1. This clonotype was sampled from a human patient who received an intestinal transplant, so some T cells may come from the graft donor. Sequenced material: PBMCs, taken 98 days after intestinal transplantation. The bases are TGTGCCAGCAGCCAAGATCGGACGGGACAGAGGAGCGATACGCAGTATTTT. Its protein product is CASSQDRTGQRSDTQYF.